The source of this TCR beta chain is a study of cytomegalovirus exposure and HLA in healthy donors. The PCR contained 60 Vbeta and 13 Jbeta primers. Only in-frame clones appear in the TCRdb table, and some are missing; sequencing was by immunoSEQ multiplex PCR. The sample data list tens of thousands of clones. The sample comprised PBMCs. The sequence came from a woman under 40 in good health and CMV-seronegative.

The CDR3 nucleotides read TGTGCCACCAGCAGGACAGGGTCTTCTGGAAACACCATATATTTT. The encoded protein is CATSRTGSSGNTIYF. The V call is TRBV15, the J call TRBJ1-3; TRBD1 agrees at 7 bases. From germline, CDR1 is LNHNV and CDR2 YYDKDF (reference sequence). With 3 bases clipped from V and 1 base from J, the junction kept 3 bases outside the gene matches. CDR3 size: 15 residues.